This TCR beta chain derives from a study of cytomegalovirus exposure and HLA in healthy donors. V shed 1 base, J shed 6 bases, and the junction held 5 bases outside the gene matches. The CDR3 runs 15 residues. Germline CDR1 is LGHNA and CDR2 is YSLEER. Amplification used 60 Vbeta primers and 13 Jbeta primers. Only in-frame clones appear in the TCRdb table, and some are missing; sequencing was by immunoSEQ multiplex PCR. The repertoire holds some 69,000 clones, with 70% to 85% as singletons. Material: PBMCs. The sequence derives from a woman aged 25 to 39 in good health and CMV-seronegative. The rearrangement uses TRBV4-3 and TRBJ2-1, with 8 bases matching TRBD2. The CDR3 nucleotides read TGCGCCAGCAGCCAAGGAAGCGGGAGAAGCAATGAGCAGTTCTTC. The encoded protein is CASSQGSGRSNEQFF.